The 28 T cell receptor beta chains reported below all come from one sample, sequenced in a study of blood T cell repertoires in COVID-19 (dated by TCRdb to about 2020). Library prep was done by the immunoSEQ multiplex PCR assay. TCRdb provides this immuneACCESS table in a form limited to in-frame rearrangements. Some clones are lacking; in checked studies, under half of them reflect an unresolved V gene, and why the rest are absent is not known. The sample has roughly 73,000 clones on record, more than 75% of them singletons. The top ten constitute roughly 1.5% of the sample. The specimen was peripheral blood. All receptors derive from a man over 45 with acute or convalescent COVID-19.

The CDR3 reads CASTLAGPGGAQYF. CDR3 bases: TGTGCCAGCACCCTAGCGGGCCCTGGGGGGGCCCAGTACTTC. The chain joins TRBV7-2 to TRBJ2-5, with 8 bases matching TRBD2. This CDR3 region has 14 residues. Germline CDR1 reads SGHTA; CDR2 reads FQGNSA. The V gene end was trimmed by 7 bases and the J gene end by 9 bases; junction bases not matched to a gene: 13.

This chain joins TRBV5-1 and TRBJ1-1, with D unclear. The length of the CDR3 is 16 residues. V lost 2 bases to trimming and J lost 0 bases, with 14 bases between them. Germline CDR1 reads SGHRS; CDR2 reads YFSETQ. CDR3 residues: CASSFSINQVNTEAFF. The CDR3 nucleotides are TGCGCCAGCAGCTTTAGTATAAATCAGGTGAACACTGAAGCTTTCTTT.

The chain couples TRBV18 to TRBJ1-3; 8 bases agree with TRBD1. With 5 bases clipped from V and 0 bases from J, the junction kept 6 bases outside the gene matches. From germline, CDR1 is KGHSH and CDR2 LQKENI. This CDR3 is built from 16 residues. The CDR3 sequence: CASSGGQDSSGNTIYF. In DNA form, the CDR3 reads TGTGCCAGCTCAGGGGGACAGGACAGCTCTGGAAACACCATATATTTT.

The chain employs TRBV7-2 and TRBJ1-5, with 10 bases fitting TRBD1. The V segment lost 1 base and the J segment 5 bases; nucleotides outside the gene matches: 8. CDR1 SGHTA and CDR2 FQGNSA come from the germline V gene. The CDR3 extends over 17 amino acids. The CDR3 DNA follows: TGTGCCAGCAGCTTAGTACGACAGGGGGCGGGCGATCAGCCCCAGCATTTT. Translated: CASSLVRQGAGDQPQHF.

This chain uses TRBV27 with TRBJ2-7, with D unclear. V was cut by 3 bases and J by 2 bases, with 11 bases left in between. This CDR3 region has 14 residues. CDR1 and CDR2 from the germline V gene are MNHEY and SMNVEV (reference sequence). CDR3 DNA sequence: TGTGCCAGCAGTTTTTCCGACAAGACCTACGAGCAGTACTTC. Protein sequence: CASSFSDKTYEQYF.

The chain links TRBV4-2 to TRBJ2-6; D gene unclear. Germline CDR1 reads LGHNA; CDR2 reads YNFKEQ. The CDR3 totals 16 residues. V was cut by 0 bases and J by 0 bases, with 6 bases left in between. CDR3 protein: CASSQDTSSGANVLTF. For the CDR3, the DNA is TGTGCCAGCAGCCAAGATACAAGCTCTGGGGCCAACGTCCTGACTTTC.

CDR3 nucleotides: TGCGCCAGCAGCTTGCCAGGGCAAGAGACCCAGTACTTC. Translating gives CASSLPGQETQYF. The gene calls are TRBV5-1 and TRBJ2-5; a weak D match, TRBD1 (5 bases). Trimming removed 1 base at V and 2 bases at J, with 6 bases between. Per the germline V gene, CDR1 is SGHRS and CDR2 is YFSETQ. CDR3 length equals 13 residues.

CDR3 protein: CASSLPGQYNEQFF. CDR3 DNA sequence: TGTGCCAGCAGTTTACCGGGACAGTACAATGAGCAGTTCTTC. The chain joins TRBV6-5 to TRBJ2-1, with 7 bases identical to TRBD1. Looked up from germline, CDR1 is MNHEY and CDR2 is SVGAGI. CDR3 length: 14 amino acids. The V gene end was trimmed by 4 bases and the J gene end by 4 bases; junction bases not matched to a gene: 4.

The CDR3 DNA sequence: TGTGCCAGCAGCCCAAGGCAGGGGGTCTCCTACGAGCAGTACTTC. Translation: CASSPRQGVSYEQYF. The chain links TRBV7-9 to TRBJ2-7, with 7 nucleotides matching TRBD1. Germline assignment: CDR1 SEHNR and CDR2 FQNEAQ (reference sequence). Trimming at V came to 5 bases and at J to 0 bases, leaving 7 bases not matched to a gene. There are 15 residues in the CDR3.

This clone came up once. The V call is TRBV2, the J call TRBJ2-1; TRBD1 is a possible D gene (6 bases). The CDR3 runs 17 residues. V lost 2 bases to trimming and J lost 3 bases, with 17 bases between them. Germline V lookup: CDR1 SNHLY, CDR2 FYNNEI. The DNA of the CDR3 is TGTGCCAGCAGTGAATGGGGGTGGACAGACGTCTACAATGAGCAGTTCTTC. Its protein is CASSEWGWTDVYNEQFF.

This clone was seen a few times. The chain employs TRBV10-1 and TRBJ1-4; tentative D call: TRBD1 (6 bases). V was clipped by 4 bases and J by 7 bases, with 22 bases between them. Germline loops: CDR1 WNHNN, CDR2 SYGVQD (reference sequence). This CDR3 has 17 residues. The CDR3 protein is CASSGNLEWGPGEKLFF. The CDR3 DNA reads TGCGCCAGCAGTGGTAACCTGGAGTGGGGGCCTGGTGAAAAACTGTTTTTT.

The CDR3 nucleotides are TGTGCCATCAGTGATCCGGAAGGGTTAGCGGGAGAGGGGCAGTACTTC. Encoded protein: CAISDPEGLAGEGQYF. This rearrangement joins TRBV10-3 to TRBJ2-7; TRBD2 matches at 9 bases. From germline, CDR1 is ENHRY and CDR2 SYGVKD. This CDR3 spans 16 amino acids. V gave up 3 bases and J gave up 9 bases; unmatched junction bases: 15.

The chain combines TRBV9 with TRBJ1-2; D possibly corresponds to TRBD1 (6 bases). Trimming pared 3 bases from V and 1 base from J, leaving 13 bases between. Germline assignment: CDR1 SGDLS and CDR2 YYNGEE. The length of the CDR3 is 15 residues. Written as DNA, the CDR3 is TGTGCCAGCAGCGGCATCCCGGGACATAACTATGGCTACACCTTC. It encodes CASSGIPGHNYGYTF.

V and J are TRBV3-1 (or the pseudogene TRBV3-2) and TRBJ2-7, with TRBD2 matching 12 bases. V was pared by 4 bases and J by 7 bases, with 11 bases of the junction left unmatched. The CDR3 has 16 amino acids. Germline CDR1 reads LGHDT; CDR2 reads YNNKEL (reference sequence). The DNA of the CDR3 is TGTGCCAGCAGCCCACCTCTAGCGGGAGGGTCTCGGGAGCAGTACTTC. Protein product: CASSPPLAGGSREQYF.

The chain couples TRBV9 to TRBJ2-2; D is perhaps TRBD2 (6 bases). With 4 bases removed from V and 0 bases from J, the gap between germline ends came to 10 bases. CDR3 length: 15 residues. Germline assignment: CDR1 SGDLS and CDR2 YYNGEE. In nucleotides, the CDR3 is TGTGCCAGCAGCCTTGGGGGGACGAACACCGGGGAGCTGTTTTTT. It specifies CASSLGGTNTGELFF.

The chain recombines TRBV12-3 or TRBV12-4 with TRBJ1-5; D is unclear. Deletions cut 5 bases from V and 4 bases from J, with 9 bases between. The CDR3 runs 13 residues. The CDR3 nucleotides are TGTGCCAGCAGTAAGACGGGGAATCAGCCCCAGCATTTT. As protein: CASSKTGNQPQHF.

J is TRBJ2-7 and V is TRBV5-1, with D possibly matching TRBD1 (6 bases). The germline V gene encodes CDR1 SGHRS and CDR2 YFSETQ. Between the trimmed V and J ends, which lost 3 bases and 5 bases, there was a span of 15 bases. CDR3 length: 14 amino acids. This chain's CDR3 is CASSSGTPRDEQYF. The CDR3 region has the DNA TGCGCCAGCAGCTCAGGGACACCACGGGACGAGCAGTACTTC.

CDR3 nucleotides: TGTGCCTGGAGCGTAATACAGGGGTACACAGATACGCAGTATTTT. As protein: CAWSVIQGYTDTQYF. The chain has TRBV30 and TRBJ2-3; 7 nucleotides line up with TRBD1. The length of the CDR3 is 15 residues. In germline, CDR1 is GTSNPN, CDR2 SVGIG (reference sequence). Trimming removed 3 bases from V and 2 bases from J; junction bases left unmatched: 8.

CDR3 sequence: CASSYIGTGDSYQETQYF. For the CDR3, the DNA is TGTGCCAGCAGTTACATCGGGACAGGGGACTCTTATCAAGAGACCCAGTACTTC. The chain carries TRBV6-2 or TRBV6-3 and TRBJ2-5, with 10 bases aligning to TRBD1. The CDR3 extends over 18 amino acids. The V gene's germline CDR1 is MNHEY and CDR2 SVGEGT. The junction had 11 bases not matched to a gene; V was cut back by 2 bases and J by 2 bases.

J is TRBJ2-5 and V is TRBV27; D not resolved. Germline V gene sequence: CDR1 MNHEY, CDR2 SMNVEV (reference sequence). The CDR3 is made up of 13 amino acids. V was cut by 2 bases and J by 4 bases, with 8 bases left in between. This CDR3 reads CASSLPRGETQYF. Here the CDR3 DNA reads TGTGCCAGCAGTTTACCTCGAGGAGAGACCCAGTACTTC.

The chain employs TRBV2 and TRBJ2-5; the D gene is possibly TRBD2 (6 bases). The length of the CDR3 is 14 residues. Germline-derived CDR1 and CDR2 are SNHLY and FYNNEI. Trimming shortened V by 3 bases and J by 5 bases, and 13 bases separated the two germline ends. CDR3 bases: TGTGCCAGCAGTGAGTTTGGAGGAGGGGAGACCCAGTACTTC. Translating gives CASSEFGGGETQYF.

The J gene is TRBJ1-4, the V gene TRBV6-1; maybe TRBD1 (5 bases). With 2 bases removed from V and 5 bases from J, the gap between germline ends came to 21 bases. This CDR3 contains 18 residues. Germline-derived CDR1 and CDR2 are MNHNS and SASEGT. CDR3 DNA: TGTGCCAGCAGTGAAAGCCCTCTTAGCAGGGCCATAAATGAAAAACTGTTTTTT. This sequence encodes CASSESPLSRAINEKLFF.

J is TRBJ2-5 and V is TRBV30; D gene unclear. Germline V lookup: CDR1 GTSNPN, CDR2 SVGIG (reference sequence). The V end was cut by 0 bases, the J end by 2 bases, with 7 bases between. This CDR3 has 13 amino acids. The CDR3 sequence is CAWSVRSQETQYF. The CDR3 bases are TGTGCCTGGAGTGTAAGGAGTCAAGAGACCCAGTACTTC. Looking up the rest from reference TRBV30 and TRBJ2-5 gives the full variable domain: SQTIHQWPATLVQPVGSPLSLECTVEGTSNPNLYWYRQAAGRGLQLLFYSVGIGQISSEVPQNLSASRPQDRQFILSSKKLLLSDSGFYLCAWSVRSQETQYFGPGTRLLVL.

The gene calls are TRBV6-6 and TRBJ1-2, with D unclear. The CDR3 sequence is 11 residues long. The V gene lost 6 bases and the J gene lost 4 bases, with 6 bases spanning the gap. Germline V lookup: CDR1 MNHNY, CDR2 SVGAGI (reference sequence). Written as DNA, the CDR3 is TGTGCCAGCAGGGGCACCTATGGCTACACCTTC. As protein: CASRGTYGYTF.

The chain recombines TRBV6-5 with TRBJ1-2, with 8 bases aligning to TRBD1. The CDR3 sequence is 16 residues long. Germline lookup yields CDR1 MNHEY and CDR2 SVGAGI. V was clipped by 4 bases and J by 7 bases; unmatched bases: 14. The CDR3, as DNA: TGTGCCAGCAGTTTGGGGATGACAGGGGCAAGCGGTGGCTACACCTTC. This sequence encodes CASSLGMTGASGGYTF.

The DNA for the CDR3 is TGTGCCAGCAGTTTAGGACTAGCGAACAATGAGCAGTTCTTC. Protein: CASSLGLANNEQFF. The V call is TRBV27, the J call TRBJ2-1; the match to TRBD2 covers 9 bases. Per germline, CDR1 MNHEY and CDR2 SMNVEV (reference sequence). The junction had 1 base not matched to a gene; V was cut back by 2 bases and J by 5 bases. The length of the CDR3 is 14 residues.

This rearrangement joins TRBV12-3 or TRBV12-4 to TRBJ1-3; the D gene is possibly TRBD1 (5 bases). This CDR3 is 13 amino acids long. V shed 8 bases and J shed 7 bases, with 15 bases lying between them. Here the CDR3 reads CASATESENTIYF. CDR3 in DNA: TGTGCCAGCGCGACAGAGAGTGAGAACACCATATATTTT.

The chain recombines TRBV4-2 with TRBJ2-3; TRBD1 aligns across 8 bases. This CDR3 spans 17 amino acids. Germline values: CDR1 LGHNA, CDR2 YNFKEQ. The J segment lost 3 bases and the V segment lost 1 base, leaving 9 bases of the junction unmatched. The CDR3 DNA follows: TGTGCCAGCAGCCAAGCCAACGGACAGGGTAGGACAGATACGCAGTATTTT. It encodes CASSQANGQGRTDTQYF.